A few counts support the clone carrying this T cell receptor beta chain. What it recognizes is unknown. The data were taken from a study of CD8 T cells in ankylosing spondylitis. Libraries of TCR beta came from quantitative 5'-RACE with molecular barcodes. Each CDR3 protein gets one entry after TCRdb re-called the 5' RACE reads with MiXCR. The sample shows about 250,000 distinct CDR3 sequences, 30% to 35% of them seen only once. CDR3 length equals 15 residues. V was shortened by 1 base and J by 6 bases, with 14 bases between the two germline ends. CDR1 is SGHDT and CDR2 is YYEEEE in the germline V gene. Study-wide points: Typical of ankylosing spondylitis blood, it appeared, was a TCR beta motif of several highly homologous variants. Clones tied to disease were said to be significantly enriched in matched ankylosing spondylitis synovial fluid.

This receptor was taken from a male donor with ankylosing spondylitis or in good health (not recorded which). This chain uses TRBV5-6 with TRBJ2-1; D call uncertain. What was sequenced was blood, either unsorted or a sorted T cell fraction (not recorded which). The chain's CDR3 is CASSLTTVGSNEQFF. The CDR3 coding sequence is TGTGCCAGCAGCTTGACGACTGTCGGATCCAATGAGCAGTTCTTC.